This T cell receptor beta chain was sequenced for a study of OX40 agonist ivuxolimab in advanced cancers. Study-level background: Among those enrolled, mean age was roughly 55 years (range about 23 to 90) and 75% to 90% were male.

Generated by immunoSEQ multiplex PCR, the TCRdb table keeps only in-frame clones and is missing some. The sample contains about 100,000 clones, approximately 91% of which appear only once. The CDR3 is 15 amino acids. Trimming pared 3 bases from V and 0 bases from J, leaving 8 bases between. CDR1 and CDR2 from the germline V gene are MDHEN and SYDVKM. The J gene is TRBJ2-2, the V gene TRBV28; maybe TRBD1 (5 bases). The receptor comes from an adult with an advanced solid tumor such as melanoma, head and neck, liver or kidney cancer. The input for sequencing was CD4+ or CD8+ T cells sorted from blood, taken in a trial of the OX40 agonist ivuxolimab. The CDR3 here is CASSFSRANTGELFF. The CDR3 coding sequence is TGTGCCAGCAGTTTTTCCAGGGCGAACACCGGGGAGCTGTTTTTT.